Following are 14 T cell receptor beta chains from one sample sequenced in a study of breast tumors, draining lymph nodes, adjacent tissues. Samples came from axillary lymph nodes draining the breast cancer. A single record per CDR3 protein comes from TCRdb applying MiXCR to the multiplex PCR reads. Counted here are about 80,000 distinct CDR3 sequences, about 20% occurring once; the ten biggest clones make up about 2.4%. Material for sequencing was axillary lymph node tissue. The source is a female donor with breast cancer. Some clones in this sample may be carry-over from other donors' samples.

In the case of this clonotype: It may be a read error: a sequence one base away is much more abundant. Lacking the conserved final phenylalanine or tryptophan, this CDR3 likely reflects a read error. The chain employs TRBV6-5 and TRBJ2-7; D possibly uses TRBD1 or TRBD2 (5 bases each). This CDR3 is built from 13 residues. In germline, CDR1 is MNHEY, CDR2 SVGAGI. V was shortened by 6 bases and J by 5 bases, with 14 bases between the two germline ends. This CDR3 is CASRTPGTNEQYS. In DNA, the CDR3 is TGTGCCAGCAGGACCCCCGGGACCAACGAGCAGTACTCC.

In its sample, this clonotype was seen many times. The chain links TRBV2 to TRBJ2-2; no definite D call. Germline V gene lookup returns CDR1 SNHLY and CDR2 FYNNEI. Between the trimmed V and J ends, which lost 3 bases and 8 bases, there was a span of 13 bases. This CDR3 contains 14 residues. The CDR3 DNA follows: TGTGCCAGCAGTGAGAATGAGATATCTGGGGAGCTGTTTTTT. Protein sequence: CASSENEISGELFF. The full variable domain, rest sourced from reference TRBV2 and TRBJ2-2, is EPEVTQTPSHQVTQMGQEVILRCVPISNHLYFYWYRQILGQKVEFLVSFYNNEISEKSEIFDDQFSVERPDGSNFTLKIRSTKLEDSAMYFCASSENEISGELFFGEGSRLTVL.

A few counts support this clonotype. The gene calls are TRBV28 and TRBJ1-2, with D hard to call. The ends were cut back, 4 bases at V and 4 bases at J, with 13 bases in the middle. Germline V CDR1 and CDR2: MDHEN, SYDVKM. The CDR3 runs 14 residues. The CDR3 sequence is CASSSGSLPYGYTF. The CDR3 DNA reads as TGTGCCAGCAGTTCCGGCAGCCTCCCCTATGGCTACACCTTC.

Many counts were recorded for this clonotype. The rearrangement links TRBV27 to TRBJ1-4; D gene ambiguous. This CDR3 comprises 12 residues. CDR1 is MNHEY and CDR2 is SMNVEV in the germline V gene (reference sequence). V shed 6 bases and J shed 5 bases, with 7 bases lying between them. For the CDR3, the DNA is TGTGCCAGCAGAGCCTACAATGAAAAACTGTTTTTT. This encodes CASRAYNEKLFF.

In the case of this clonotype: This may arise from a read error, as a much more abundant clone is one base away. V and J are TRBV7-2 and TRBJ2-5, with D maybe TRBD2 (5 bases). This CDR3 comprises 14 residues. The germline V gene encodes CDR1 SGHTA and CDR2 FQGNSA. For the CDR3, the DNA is TGTGTCAGCAGCTTAAGTGGGAGACGAGAGACCCAGTACTTC. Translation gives CVSSLSGRRETQYF.

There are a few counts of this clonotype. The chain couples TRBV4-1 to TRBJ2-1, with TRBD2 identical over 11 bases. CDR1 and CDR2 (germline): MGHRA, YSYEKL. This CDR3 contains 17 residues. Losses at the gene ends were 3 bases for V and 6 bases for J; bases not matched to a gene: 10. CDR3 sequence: CASSHAGTSGQRNEQFF. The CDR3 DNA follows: TGCGCCAGCAGCCACGCTGGGACTAGCGGCCAGCGCAATGAGCAGTTCTTC.

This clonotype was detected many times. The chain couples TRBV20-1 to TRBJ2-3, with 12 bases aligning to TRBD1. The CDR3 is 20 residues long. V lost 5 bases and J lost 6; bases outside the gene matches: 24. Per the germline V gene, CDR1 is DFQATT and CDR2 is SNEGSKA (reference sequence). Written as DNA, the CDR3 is TGCAGTGCTCCCAGACCGGGACAGGGGGCAGTAGGGACTACCTCCGATACGCAGTATTTT. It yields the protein CSAPRPGQGAVGTTSDTQYF.

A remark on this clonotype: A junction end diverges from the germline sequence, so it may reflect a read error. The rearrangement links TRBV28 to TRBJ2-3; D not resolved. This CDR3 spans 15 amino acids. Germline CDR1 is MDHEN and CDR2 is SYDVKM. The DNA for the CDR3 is TGTACCAGCAGTTTAAGTAGGGCTGGCACAGATACGCAGTATTTT. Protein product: CTSSLSRAGTDTQYF.

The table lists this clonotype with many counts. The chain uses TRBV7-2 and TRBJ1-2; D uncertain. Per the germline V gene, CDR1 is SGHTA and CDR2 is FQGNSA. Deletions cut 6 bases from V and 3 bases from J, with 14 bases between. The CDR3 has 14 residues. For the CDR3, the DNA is TGTGCCAGCAGGCGAAGCGCTCTGGACTATGGCTACACCTTC. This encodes CASRRSALDYGYTF.

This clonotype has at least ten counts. CDR3 nucleotides: TGCAGTGCTGCCGACAGACTCAATCAGCCCCAGCATTTT. This translates into CSAADRLNQPQHF. The gene calls are TRBV20-1 and TRBJ1-5, with a possible D match to TRBD1 (5 bases). The CDR3 spans 13 residues. With 5 bases removed from V and 3 bases from J, the gap between germline ends came to 11 bases. Germline V gives CDR1 DFQATT, CDR2 SNEGSKA (reference sequence).

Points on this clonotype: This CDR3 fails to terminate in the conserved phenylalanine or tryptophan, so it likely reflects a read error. The CDR3 reads CAIRESRTDTQYS. The CDR3 bases are TGTGCCATCCGGGAGTCACGTACAGATACGCAGTATTCT. The chain links TRBV10-3 to TRBJ2-3, with a tentative D call TRBD2 (6 bases). CDR3 length equals 13 residues. The V and J ends lost 8 bases and 3 bases respectively, with 12 bases between them. Germline assignment: CDR1 ENHRY and CDR2 SYGVKD.

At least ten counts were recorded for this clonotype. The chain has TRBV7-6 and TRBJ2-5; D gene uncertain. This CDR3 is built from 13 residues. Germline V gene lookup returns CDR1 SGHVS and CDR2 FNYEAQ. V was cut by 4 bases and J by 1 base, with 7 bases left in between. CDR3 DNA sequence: TGTGCCAGCAGCTCAACCCTCCAAGAGACCCAGTACTTC. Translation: CASSSTLQETQYF.

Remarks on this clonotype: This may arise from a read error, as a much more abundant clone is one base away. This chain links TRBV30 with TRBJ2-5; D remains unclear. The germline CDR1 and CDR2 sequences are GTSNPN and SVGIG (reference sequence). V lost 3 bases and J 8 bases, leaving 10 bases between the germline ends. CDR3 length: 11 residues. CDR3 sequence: CAWSDGSTQYF. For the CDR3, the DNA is TGTGCCTGGAGCGATGGAAGCACCCAGTACTTC. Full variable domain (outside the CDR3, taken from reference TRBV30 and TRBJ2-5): SQTIHQWPATLVQPVGSPLSLECTVEGTSNPNLYWYRQAAGRGLQLLFYSVGIGQISSEVPQNLSASRPQDRQFILSSKKLLLSDSGFYLCAWSDGSTQYFGPGTRLLVL.

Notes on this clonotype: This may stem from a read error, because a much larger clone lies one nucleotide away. The CDR3 sequence: CASSASGQGKFNGYTF. CDR3 DNA: TGTGCCAGCAGTGCGAGTGGACAGGGGAAATTTAATGGCTACACCTTC. This sequence joins TRBV6-6 and TRBJ1-2, with 9 bases matching TRBD1. Germline CDR1 and CDR2: MNHNY and SVGAGI (reference sequence). The CDR3 contains 16 residues. J gave up 6 bases and V 5 bases, and 13 bases lay outside the gene matches.